A single sample gave rise to the 21 T cell receptor beta chains below, sequenced in a study of T-cell memory formation after mild COVID-19. MiXCR, run by TCRdb on the 5' RACE reads, gives a single entry per CDR3 protein. Altogether about 360,000 distinct CDR3 sequences are present, around 15% being singletons, with the ten largest covering about 22%. What was sequenced was PBMCs or a T cell subset sorted from them (not recorded which). All receptors come from a man younger than 35 who had mild COVID-19 (a few samples of this study predate the infection). Cell type and time point are not known.

The genes are TRBV6-1 and TRBJ2-7; D call uncertain. This CDR3 has 12 residues. Trimming removed 3 bases from V and 0 bases from J, with 3 bases in between. Germline V gene sequence: CDR1 MNHNS, CDR2 SASEGT. The CDR3 is CASSDFSYEQYV. As DNA, the CDR3 is TGTGCCAGCAGTGACTTCTCCTACGAGCAGTACGTC.

This clonotype was seen only a few times. The chain joins TRBV24-1 to TRBJ1-2; TRBD1 agrees at 9 bases. V trimming: 5 bases; J trimming: 11 bases; junction bases outside the gene matches: 5. The CDR3 is made up of 12 amino acids. Germline loops: CDR1 KGHDR, CDR2 SFDVKD. This chain's CDR3 is CATSVTGGGYTF. CDR3 sequence (DNA): TGTGCCACCAGTGTTACAGGGGGCGGATACACCTTC.

The chain combines TRBV5-6 with TRBJ2-2; D ambiguous. Germline CDR1 and CDR2: SGHDT and YYEEEE. The CDR3 sequence is 16 residues long. V lost 4 bases and J 0 bases, leaving 13 bases between the germline ends. The CDR3 reads CASSLGGPSNTGELFF. The CDR3 DNA reads as TGTGCCAGCAGCCTGGGTGGGCCATCGAACACCGGGGAGCTGTTTTTT.

The chain is built from TRBV7-6 and TRBJ2-1; D might be TRBD1 (6 bases). V shed 2 bases and J shed 6 bases, with 11 bases lying between them. The CDR3 extends over 14 amino acids. The germline gives CDR1 SGHVS, CDR2 FNYEAQ. CDR3 DNA sequence: TGTGCCAGCAGCTTAATACAGGGTCGCAATGAGCAGTTCTTC. Encoded protein: CASSLIQGRNEQFF.

This clonotype was seen a handful of times. In DNA form, the CDR3 reads TGCGCCAGCAGCCAAGATGTGAGGGAACGGCAGTACTTC. It codes for CASSQDVRERQYF. The rearrangement uses TRBV4-3 and TRBJ2-7; D possibly corresponds to TRBD2 (5 bases). The V gene lost 0 bases and the J gene lost 9 bases, with 12 bases spanning the gap. CDR3 length: 13 amino acids. Germline values: CDR1 LGHNA, CDR2 YSLEER.

V gene TRBV11-2 combines with J gene TRBJ1-1; 7 positions match TRBD1. The trim removed 5 bases at V and 0 bases at J, leaving 6 bases unmatched. CDR3 length: 15 residues. Germline V gene sequence: CDR1 SGHAT, CDR2 FQNNGV. DNA for the CDR3: TGTGCCAGCAGCACCTACAGGGGAATGAACACTGAAGCTTTCTTT. Its translation is CASSTYRGMNTEAFF.

The rearrangement joins TRBV7-2 to TRBJ1-6; 7 bases fit TRBD1. Germline V gives CDR1 SGHTA, CDR2 FQGNSA. This CDR3 comprises 16 residues. With V trimmed by 5 bases and J by 7 bases, 11 bases remained unmatched. This chain's CDR3 is CASSTPYRDRNSPLHF. CDR3 DNA sequence: TGTGCCAGCAGCACACCGTACCGGGACAGAAATTCACCCCTCCACTTT.

To note about this clonotype: The junction departs from the called germline gene at one end, perhaps through a read error. The rearrangement links TRBV11-2 to TRBJ2-3, with D maybe TRBD2 (5 bases). The CDR3 covers 13 residues. Germline values: CDR1 SGHAT, CDR2 FQNNGV. The chain's CDR3 is CASLLGGTDTQYF. CDR3 in DNA: TGTGCCAGCCTACTAGGAGGCACAGACACGCAGTATTTT.

This clonotype was seen only a few times. The rearrangement uses TRBV18 and TRBJ2-5; D unclear. V was pared by 3 bases and J by 0 bases, with 5 bases between. Germline CDR1 reads KGHSH; CDR2 reads LQKENI. The CDR3 is made up of 13 amino acids. CDR3 coding DNA: TGTGCCAGCTCACCCGGGTACCAAGAGACCCAGTACTTC. It codes for CASSPGYQETQYF.

The CDR3 DNA is TGTGCCAGCAGACCCGGATTGGGACGGCCCTACGAGCAGTACTTC. This codes for CASRPGLGRPYEQYF. The chain carries TRBV6-5 and TRBJ2-7; D tentatively fits TRBD1 or TRBD2 (5 bases each). The length of the CDR3 is 15 residues. V was cut by 6 bases and J by 2 bases, with 17 bases left in between. Germline lookup yields CDR1 MNHEY and CDR2 SVGAGI.

The J gene is TRBJ2-5, the V gene TRBV7-2; TRBD2 matches 8 bases. This CDR3 spans 15 amino acids. CDR1 and CDR2 from the germline V gene are SGHTA and FQGNSA. V dropped 3 bases and J dropped 2; count of bases not matched to a gene: 5. This chain's CDR3 is CASSLFGGGQETQYF. The CDR3 nucleotides read TGTGCCAGCAGCTTGTTCGGGGGGGGACAAGAGACCCAGTACTTC.

This clonotype was seen a single time. The V call is TRBV24-1, the J call TRBJ1-5, with D possibly TRBD1 on 5 matching bases. The V and J ends lost 10 bases and 0 bases respectively, with 6 bases between them. CDR3 length equals 12 residues. Germline CDR1 is KGHDR and CDR2 is SFDVKD. CDR3 residues: CATQGSNQPQHF. The DNA of the CDR3 is TGTGCCACTCAGGGTAGCAATCAGCCCCAGCATTTT.

The chain has TRBV5-1 and TRBJ1-6; D gene ambiguous. V was pared by 6 bases and J by 8 bases, with 15 bases between. CDR3 length equals 14 residues. CDR1 is SGHRS and CDR2 is YFSETQ in the germline V gene. The CDR3 DNA reads as TGCGCCAGCACATCCGGGGAGGACCATTCACCCCTCCACTTT. This translates into CASTSGEDHSPLHF.

V is TRBV5-6 and J is TRBJ2-7, with D perhaps assigned TRBD1 or TRBD2 (5 bases each). Germline CDR1 is SGHDT and CDR2 is YYEEEE. V lost 2 bases and J 3 bases, leaving 9 bases between the germline ends. The CDR3 has 13 residues. The CDR3 DNA reads TGTGCCAGCAGCTTCGGGGCGAGCTACGAGCAGTACGTC. Translating gives CASSFGASYEQYV.

There are a few counts of this clonotype. The chain links TRBV7-8 to TRBJ1-1; tentative D call: TRBD1 (6 bases). V lost 5 bases and J 7 bases, leaving 20 bases between the germline ends. CDR3 length: 15 residues. The germline CDR1 and CDR2 sequences are SGHVS and FQNEAQ. CDR3 bases: TGTGCCAGCAGCAAACAGGGTTTCGGGGTCAATGAAGCTTTCTTT. It translates to CASSKQGFGVNEAFF.

This clonotype was picked up a small number of times. This chain connects TRBV20-1 to TRBJ2-3; D gene uncertain. There are 16 residues in the CDR3. Deletions cut 4 bases from V and 2 bases from J, with 19 bases between. The V gene's germline CDR1 is DFQATT and CDR2 SNEGSKA (reference sequence). This CDR3 is CSAIGLSGDPTDTQYF. DNA of the CDR3: TGCAGTGCTATAGGATTGAGTGGGGATCCCACAGATACGCAGTATTTT.

The V and J genes are TRBV7-3 and TRBJ2-3, with 8 bases identical to TRBD2. The CDR3 runs to 15 residues. Trimming removed 3 bases from V and 4 bases from J; junction bases left unmatched: 6. The germline gives CDR1 SGHTA, CDR2 FQGTGA. Here the CDR3 DNA reads TGTGCCAGCAGCTTCACGGGACTAGAGTCAGATACGCAGTATTTT. Residues: CASSFTGLESDTQYF.

This clonotype was recorded at least ten times. This chain's CDR3 is CASSFKGGGGETQYF. CDR3 coding DNA: TGTGCCAGCAGTTTTAAGGGGGGAGGCGGAGAGACCCAGTACTTC. The V call is TRBV12-3 or TRBV12-4, the J call TRBJ2-5; D might be TRBD1 or TRBD2, each matching 6 bases. This CDR3 contains 15 residues. The germline V and J ends were trimmed by 3 bases and 4 bases, with 15 bases remaining between them.

The rearrangement links TRBV7-2 to TRBJ1-3, with unresolved D. The length of the CDR3 is 15 residues. CDR1 is SGHTA, CDR2 FQGNSA, per germline. The germline V and J ends were trimmed by 6 bases and 0 bases, with 12 bases remaining between them. The CDR3 protein is CASSLQWTSGNTIYF. The CDR3 DNA follows: TGTGCCAGCAGTTTACAGTGGACCTCTGGAAACACCATATATTTT.

This sequence joins TRBV2 and TRBJ1-5; D remains unclear. The CDR3 has 17 residues. Germline lookup yields CDR1 SNHLY and CDR2 FYNNEI. The V and J ends lost 5 bases and 0 bases respectively, with 17 bases between them. CDR3 DNA: TGTGCCAGCAGTCCCGGGTCCGAGAGAGGTAGCAATCAGCCCCAGCATTTT. It is translated as CASSPGSERGSNQPQHF.

The chain has TRBV2 and TRBJ1-2; TRBD1 agrees at 7 bases. This CDR3 is built from 14 residues. V shed 4 bases and J 4 bases; nucleotides not matched to a gene: 6. CDR1 is SNHLY, CDR2 FYNNEI, per germline. CDR3 bases: TGTGCCAGCAGTGGAGAGGGGGCGATCTATGGCTACACCTTC. Translated, it gives CASSGEGAIYGYTF.